These 21 T cell receptor beta chains originate from one sample sequenced in a study of T cell changes during pregnancy in multiple sclerosis. Produced via immunoSEQ multiplex PCR; TCRdb's table is partial and in-frame only. Among about 40,000 clones listed, 80% to 90% were seen once. The sample was CD4+ T cells from peripheral blood mononuclear cells, taken after pregnancy. The receptors derive from a female donor with multiple sclerosis, enrolled in a pregnancy study.

The CDR3, as DNA: TGCGCCAGCAGCCAGGATCCAGGGAAAGAGACCCAGTACTTC. Translating gives CASSQDPGKETQYF. The rearrangement links TRBV5-1 to TRBJ2-5; possible D gene TRBD1, 5 bases. Trimming stripped 4 bases from V and 3 bases from J, with 13 bases between. CDR1 is SGHRS, CDR2 YFSETQ, per germline. The CDR3 covers 14 residues.

CDR3 residues: CASSRAGTSGLGHSYNEQFF. CDR3 in DNA: TGTGCCAGCTCACGGGCCGGGACTAGCGGGTTGGGGCACTCCTACAATGAGCAGTTCTTC. The gene calls are TRBV18 and TRBJ2-1, with TRBD2 identical over 12 bases. The germline gives CDR1 KGHSH, CDR2 LQKENI. The ends lost 4 bases at V and 0 bases at J; junction bases unmatched: 13. The CDR3 sequence is 20 residues long.

This chain uses TRBV18 with TRBJ1-1; 10 nucleotides align to TRBD1. Trimming cost V 3 bases and J 5 bases; bases outside gene matches: 3. CDR1 KGHSH and CDR2 LQKENI come from the germline V gene. This CDR3 has 14 residues. In nucleotides, the CDR3 is TGTGCCAGCTCACCCCGACAGGGGGCGACTGAAGCTTTCTTT. Translated, it gives CASSPRQGATEAFF. The variable domain in full, completed from reference TRBV18 and TRBJ1-1, reads NAGVMQNPRHLVRRRGQEARLRCSPMKGHSHVYWYRQLPEEGLKFMVYLQKENIIDESGMPKERFSAEFPKEGPSILRIQQVVRGDSAAYFCASSPRQGATEAFFGQGTRLTVV.

V and J are TRBV7-2 and TRBJ1-2, with D maybe TRBD1 (5 bases). Trimming stripped 1 base from V and 0 bases from J, with 12 bases between. Germline CDR1 SGHTA, CDR2 FQGNSA. The CDR3 has 16 residues. CDR3 residues: CASSLDWPRANYGYTF. The CDR3 coding sequence is TGTGCCAGCAGCTTAGATTGGCCCAGGGCTAACTATGGCTACACCTTC.

The V call is TRBV5-5, the J call TRBJ2-7, with TRBD1 matching 9 bases. The CDR3 spans 14 residues. Germline V lookup: CDR1 SGHKS, CDR2 YYEKEE (reference sequence). After removal of 3 bases from V and 2 bases from J, the junction contained 3 bases not matched to a gene. CDR3: CASSWGQGTYEQYF. The CDR3 DNA follows: TGTGCCAGCAGCTGGGGACAGGGAACCTACGAGCAGTACTTC.

This chain connects TRBV7-2 to TRBJ2-5, with TRBD1 as a possible D gene (6 bases). Germline V gives CDR1 SGHTA, CDR2 FQGNSA. CDR3 length equals 15 residues. V lost 5 bases, J lost 3 bases, and 16 bases lay in between. CDR3: CASSRGGVGEETQYF. The CDR3, as DNA: TGTGCCAGCAGCCGAGGGGGAGTTGGTGAAGAGACCCAGTACTTC.

V and J are TRBV29-1 and TRBJ2-5, with a weak D call TRBD2 (5 bases). Germline assignment: CDR1 SQVTM and CDR2 ANQGSEA. The CDR3 has 12 amino acids. The V and J ends lost 6 bases and 3 bases respectively, with 11 bases between them. The DNA of the CDR3 is TGCAGCGTCGACACTAGGGAAGAGACCCAGTACTTC. It codes for CSVDTREETQYF.

The V gene is TRBV7-9, the J gene TRBJ2-1, with D possibly being TRBD1 (5 bases). The V end lost 6 bases, the J end lost 2 bases, and 14 bases lay between the germline ends. Germline CDR1 and CDR2: SEHNR and FQNEAQ (reference sequence). The CDR3 runs 15 residues. The CDR3 nucleotides read TGTGCCAGCAGTATCCCAGGGTCCCCCTACAATGAGCAGTTCTTC. Amino acid sequence: CASSIPGSPYNEQFF.

V gene TRBV11-2 combines with J gene TRBJ2-1, with 7 bases lining up with TRBD1. Germline CDR1 SGHAT, CDR2 FQNNGV. J lost 7 bases, V lost 0 bases, and 9 bases had no gene match. The CDR3 runs to 16 residues. The CDR3 DNA reads TGTGCCAGCAGCTTAGATTCGGGACAGTTCTTTAATGAGCAGTTCTTC. Translated, it gives CASSLDSGQFFNEQFF.

The CDR3 loop reads CASSPEDRLGGYTF. Written as DNA, the CDR3 is TGTGCCAGCAGTCCTGAGGACAGGTTGGGAGGCTACACCTTC. This chain uses TRBV28 with TRBJ1-2; 7 bases are a match to TRBD1. CDR1 MDHEN and CDR2 SYDVKM come from the germline V gene. This CDR3 region has 14 residues. Germline trimming cut 5 bases from V and 8 bases from J; bases unmatched to any gene: 11.

This chain connects TRBV7-2 to TRBJ2-1; D is unclear. CDR1 is SGHTA, CDR2 FQGNSA, per germline. CDR3 size: 16 residues. Trimming took 1 base from V and 6 from J, leaving 16 bases between them. Here the CDR3 reads CASSLESLWSSNEQFF. CDR3 in DNA: TGTGCCAGCAGCTTAGAAAGTCTCTGGAGCTCCAATGAGCAGTTCTTC.

The chain links TRBV10-3 to TRBJ2-7; tentatively, D is TRBD1 (7 bases). The CDR3 contains 15 residues. Germline lookup yields CDR1 ENHRY and CDR2 SYGVKD. V was clipped by 6 bases and J by 2 bases, with 17 bases between them. The DNA of the CDR3 is TGTGCCATCAGCTTCACCCAGGGGGGTGCCTACGAGCAGTACTTC. Translated: CAISFTQGGAYEQYF.

The V and J genes are TRBV28 and TRBJ2-7, with 8 bases lining up with TRBD1. The CDR3 length is 15 residues. V shed 4 bases and J 2 bases; nucleotides not matched to a gene: 7. CDR1 MDHEN and CDR2 SYDVKM come from the germline V gene. CDR3 sequence (DNA): TGTGCCAGCAGTTCAGAGGACAGGGTAACCTACGAGCAGTACTTC. Amino acids: CASSSEDRVTYEQYF.

This clone was seen just once. This sequence joins TRBV11-2 and TRBJ1-1, with 7 positions matching TRBD1. After removal of 7 bases from V and 0 bases from J, the junction contained 8 bases not matched to a gene. The CDR3 has 15 residues. Germline lookup yields CDR1 SGHAT and CDR2 FQNNGV. CDR3 sequence reads: CASNRGQSMNTEAFF. The CDR3 coding sequence is TGTGCCAGCAATCGGGGACAGTCCATGAACACTGAAGCTTTCTTT.

The V call is TRBV5-1, the J call TRBJ2-5, with 8 bases that match TRBD1. The trim removed 0 bases at V and 5 bases at J, leaving 12 bases unmatched. The CDR3 is 17 amino acids. Germline V CDR1 and CDR2: SGHRS, YFSETQ. DNA of the CDR3: TGCGCCAGCAGCTTGGCTGACCGGACAGGGTCTGGGGAGACCCAGTACTTC. It encodes CASSLADRTGSGETQYF.

The rearrangement links TRBV4-1 to TRBJ2-3, with D perhaps matching TRBD1 (6 bases). The CDR3 loop spans 14 amino acids. Trimming took 4 bases from V and 6 from J, leaving 14 bases between them. Germline lookup yields CDR1 MGHRA and CDR2 YSYEKL. This CDR3 reads CASSLRTGTDTQYF. The CDR3, as DNA: TGCGCCAGCAGCCTTCGAACAGGGACGGATACGCAGTATTTT.

This chain links TRBV19 with TRBJ2-2, with TRBD1 matching 9 bases. Germline V lookup: CDR1 LNHDA, CDR2 SQIVND (reference sequence). The CDR3 extends over 15 amino acids. The junction had 5 bases not matched to a gene; V was cut back by 4 bases and J by 5 bases. The CDR3 nucleotides are TGTGCCAGTAGTAACAGGGGGCGAGTGACCGGGGAGCTGTTTTTT. Amino acid sequence: CASSNRGRVTGELFF.

V gene TRBV25-1 combines with J gene TRBJ2-4, with TRBD1 as a possible D gene (8 bases). CDR3 length: 18 amino acids. Germline lookup yields CDR1 MGHDK and CDR2 SYGVNS. V lost 7 bases and J 3 bases, leaving 25 bases between the germline ends. CDR3: CASIRRGDRSLSKNIQYF. CDR3 coding DNA: TGTGCCAGCATCCGACGGGGGGACAGGTCCCTAAGCAAAAACATTCAGTACTTC.

V and J are TRBV28 and TRBJ1-2, with 10 bases that match TRBD1. This CDR3 spans 20 amino acids. Germline CDR1 is MDHEN and CDR2 is SYDVKM. The junction had 25 bases not matched to a gene; V was cut back by 6 bases and J by 6 bases. The CDR3 region has the DNA TGTGCCAGCAGCTCCTCAACCGGGACAGGGGCCTCCCCGGGGCTCCATGGCTACACCTTC. Protein product: CASSSSTGTGASPGLHGYTF.

This chain connects TRBV6-4 to TRBJ2-6; no clear D gene. The germline V gene encodes CDR1 MRHNA and CDR2 SNTAGT. Trimming shortened V by 2 bases and J by 0 bases, and 5 bases separated the two germline ends. The CDR3 loop spans 15 amino acids. The CDR3 nucleotides read TGTGCCAGCAGTGACGATAGCTCTGGGGCCAACGTCCTGACTTTC. Protein sequence: CASSDDSSGANVLTF.

The chain combines TRBV5-4 with TRBJ1-2; 7 nucleotides match TRBD1. Germline lookup yields CDR1 SGHNT and CDR2 YYREEE (reference sequence). The junction had 10 bases not matched to a gene; V was cut back by 4 bases and J by 7 bases. CDR3 length equals 14 residues. CDR3 residues: CASSEVTGATGYTF. The CDR3 DNA is TGTGCCAGCAGCGAAGTAACAGGGGCTACTGGCTACACCTTC.